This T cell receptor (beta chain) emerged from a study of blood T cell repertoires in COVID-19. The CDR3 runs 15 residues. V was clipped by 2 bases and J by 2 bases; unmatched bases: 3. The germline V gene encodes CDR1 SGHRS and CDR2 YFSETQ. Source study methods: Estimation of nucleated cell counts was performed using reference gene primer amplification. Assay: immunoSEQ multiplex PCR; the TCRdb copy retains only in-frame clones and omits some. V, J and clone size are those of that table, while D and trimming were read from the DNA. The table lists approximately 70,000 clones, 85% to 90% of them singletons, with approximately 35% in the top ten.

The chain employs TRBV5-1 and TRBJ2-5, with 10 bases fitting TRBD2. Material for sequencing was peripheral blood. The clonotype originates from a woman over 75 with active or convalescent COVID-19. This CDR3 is CASSLSGGDQETQYF. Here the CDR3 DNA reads TGCGCCAGCAGCTTAAGCGGGGGGGATCAAGAGACCCAGTACTTC.